Listed below are T cell receptor beta chains from one sample, sequenced in a study of blood T cell repertoires in COVID-19. Using immunoSEQ multiplex PCR, the repertoire was profiled, and TCRdb retains in-frame clones only, with some absent. The sample has about 250,000 clones, 92% seen once; the top ten hold over 0.65%. The specimen sequenced was peripheral blood. The source of these receptors is a man aged 25-45 years with COVID-19, enrolled during active disease. Each CDR3 is given with its conserved first and last residue. The order of the fields is D gene, clone size, V gene, J gene, CDR3 protein, CDR3 DNA. D genes are given only for firm matches. Expanded clones are given a class, and other clones once, few, many or no size at all.

d_gene: -; abundance: -; v_gene: TRBV18; j_gene: TRBJ2-2; CDR3aa: CASSSNRTGELFF; CDR3nt: TGTGCCAGCTCGTCGAATCGGACCGGGGAGCTGTTTTTT
d_gene: -; abundance: -; v_gene: TRBV12-3/TRBV12-4; j_gene: TRBJ1-3; CDR3aa: CASSYNSGNTIYF; CDR3nt: TGTGCCAGCAGTTACAACTCTGGAAACACCATATATTTT
d_gene: -; abundance: -; v_gene: TRBV18; j_gene: TRBJ1-2; CDR3aa: CASSNRDGYGYTF; CDR3nt: TGTGCCAGCTCGAACAGGGATGGCTATGGCTACACCTTC
d_gene: TRBD2; abundance: -; v_gene: TRBV14; j_gene: TRBJ2-7; CDR3aa: CASSQDYWTSGGAYEQYF; CDR3nt: TGTGCCAGCAGCCAAGACTACTGGACTAGCGGGGGGGCATACGAGCAGTACTTC
d_gene: -; abundance: -; v_gene: TRBV9; j_gene: TRBJ2-2; CDR3aa: CASSPRSGTGTGELFF; CDR3nt: TGTGCCAGCAGCCCCCGCAGCGGTACGGGTACCGGGGAGCTGTTTTTT
d_gene: -; abundance: -; v_gene: TRBV7-9; j_gene: TRBJ1-4; CDR3aa: CASSLDPHSEKLFF; CDR3nt: TGTGCCAGCAGCTTAGATCCCCATTCCGAAAAACTGTTTTTT
d_gene: -; abundance: -; v_gene: TRBV4-2; j_gene: TRBJ1-5; CDR3aa: CASSQLTGGSNQPQHF; CDR3nt: TGTGCCAGCAGCCAACTGACAGGAGGTAGCAATCAGCCCCAGCATTTT
d_gene: -; abundance: -; v_gene: TRBV11-2; j_gene: TRBJ2-1; CDR3aa: CASSLMGASLYNEQFF; CDR3nt: TGTGCCAGCAGCTTAATGGGGGCCTCCCTCTACAATGAGCAGTTCTTC
d_gene: -; abundance: once; v_gene: TRBV3-1/TRBV3-2; j_gene: TRBJ1-4; CDR3aa: CASSPGTSSATNEKLFF; CDR3nt: TGTGCCAGCAGCCCAGGGACAAGCTCTGCAACTAATGAAAAACTGTTTTTT
d_gene: -; abundance: -; v_gene: TRBV29-1; j_gene: TRBJ2-1; CDR3aa: CSAGQLSGEQFF; CDR3nt: TGCAGCGCCGGACAGCTTTCGGGGGAGCAGTTCTTC
d_gene: TRBD1; abundance: -; v_gene: TRBV19; j_gene: TRBJ1-1; CDR3aa: CASFQGGWGTEAFF; CDR3nt: TGTGCCAGCTTCCAAGGGGGCTGGGGAACTGAAGCTTTCTTT
d_gene: -; abundance: -; v_gene: TRBV18; j_gene: TRBJ1-1; CDR3aa: CASSPREGPNTEAFF; CDR3nt: TGTGCCAGCTCACCACGGGAGGGTCCGAACACTGAAGCTTTCTTT
d_gene: -; abundance: -; v_gene: TRBV20-1; j_gene: TRBJ2-1; CDR3aa: CSAREVSEQFF; CDR3nt: TGCAGTGCTAGAGAGGTTAGTGAGCAGTTCTTC
d_gene: TRBD2; abundance: -; v_gene: TRBV5-1; j_gene: TRBJ2-3; CDR3aa: CASQRDGSTDTQYF; CDR3nt: TGCGCCAGCCAGCGGGATGGTAGCACAGATACGCAGTATTTT
d_gene: TRBD1; abundance: few; v_gene: TRBV5-1; j_gene: TRBJ1-2; CDR3aa: CASSHPGGQGVYGYTF; CDR3nt: TGCGCCAGCAGCCATCCAGGAGGACAGGGGGTCTATGGCTACACCTTC
d_gene: TRBD2; abundance: -; v_gene: TRBV12-5; j_gene: TRBJ2-7; CDR3aa: CASGPIGTSGGPYEQYF; CDR3nt: TGTGCTAGTGGCCCCATCGGGACTAGCGGGGGGCCCTACGAGCAGTACTTC
d_gene: TRBD1; abundance: -; v_gene: TRBV6-1; j_gene: TRBJ1-2; CDR3aa: CASSRTGNYGYTF; CDR3nt: TGTGCCAGCAGTCGGACAGGGAACTATGGCTACACCTTC
d_gene: TRBD1; abundance: -; v_gene: TRBV18; j_gene: TRBJ1-1; CDR3aa: CASSPSRTGGTEAFF; CDR3nt: TGTGCCAGCTCACCATCAAGGACAGGGGGCACTGAAGCTTTCTTT
d_gene: -; abundance: -; v_gene: TRBV3-1/TRBV3-2; j_gene: TRBJ1-3; CDR3aa: CASSQLNSGNTIYF; CDR3nt: TGTGCCAGCAGCCAATTAAACTCTGGAAACACCATATATTTT
d_gene: TRBD1; abundance: -; v_gene: TRBV6-6; j_gene: TRBJ2-7; CDR3aa: CASRGFRTGGDEQYF; CDR3nt: TGTGCCAGCAGGGGGTTTCGGACAGGGGGTGACGAGCAGTACTTC
d_gene: TRBD2; abundance: -; v_gene: TRBV3-1/TRBV3-2; j_gene: TRBJ2-2; CDR3aa: CASSMTSGGAGELFF; CDR3nt: TGTGCCAGCAGCATGACTAGCGGGGGGGCCGGGGAGCTGTTTTTT
d_gene: TRBD2; abundance: -; v_gene: TRBV5-5; j_gene: TRBJ2-3; CDR3aa: CASSGTSGDTDTQYF; CDR3nt: TGTGCCAGCAGCGGGACTAGCGGAGACACAGATACGCAGTATTTT
d_gene: -; abundance: -; v_gene: TRBV6-5; j_gene: TRBJ2-3; CDR3aa: CASSYSTGSTDTQYF; CDR3nt: TGTGCCAGCAGTTACTCTACGGGGAGCACAGATACGCAGTATTTT
d_gene: -; abundance: -; v_gene: TRBV13; j_gene: TRBJ2-2; CDR3aa: CASSALSIRGTNTGELFF; CDR3nt: TGTGCCAGCAGCGCGCTTAGTATTAGGGGTACGAACACCGGGGAGCTGTTTTTT
d_gene: -; abundance: -; v_gene: TRBV5-1; j_gene: TRBJ1-1; CDR3aa: CASSFGSGGGKRSEAFF; CDR3nt: TGCGCCAGCAGCTTCGGGTCGGGGGGCGGAAAGAGAAGTGAAGCTTTCTTT
d_gene: -; abundance: -; v_gene: TRBV7-5; j_gene: TRBJ1-2; CDR3aa: CVRSRPGQGGYGYTF; CDR3nt: TGTGTCAGAAGCCGGCCAGGACAGGGGGGCTATGGCTACACCTTC
d_gene: -; abundance: -; v_gene: TRBV4-2; j_gene: TRBJ2-7; CDR3aa: CASSQDLSHEQYF; CDR3nt: TGTGCCAGCAGCCAAGATCTTAGCCACGAGCAGTACTTC
d_gene: TRBD1; abundance: -; v_gene: TRBV6-1; j_gene: TRBJ2-7; CDR3aa: CASSEGHGQGAAEQYF; CDR3nt: TGTGCCAGCAGTGAAGGACACGGACAGGGGGCGGCCGAGCAGTACTTC
d_gene: TRBD1; abundance: -; v_gene: TRBV10-3; j_gene: TRBJ1-1; CDR3aa: CAISGSGTGNTEAFF; CDR3nt: TGTGCCATCAGTGGGTCTGGGACAGGGAACACTGAAGCTTTCTTT
d_gene: -; abundance: -; v_gene: TRBV12-2; j_gene: TRBJ2-2; CDR3aa: CASRLETARNENTGELFF; CDR3nt: TGTGCAAGTCGCTTAGAAACAGCAAGGAACGAAAACACCGGGGAGCTGTTTTTT
d_gene: TRBD1; abundance: -; v_gene: TRBV27; j_gene: TRBJ2-7; CDR3aa: CASSLGQGRTYEQYF; CDR3nt: TGTGCCAGCAGCTTAGGACAGGGTAGAACCTACGAGCAGTACTTC
d_gene: -; abundance: -; v_gene: TRBV5-1; j_gene: TRBJ1-1; CDR3aa: CASSLLGAMTTEAFF; CDR3nt: TGCGCCAGCAGCTTGTTGGGGGCAATGACCACTGAAGCTTTCTTT
d_gene: TRBD1; abundance: -; v_gene: TRBV7-9; j_gene: TRBJ1-2; CDR3aa: CASSKTGGGNYGYTF; CDR3nt: TGTGCCAGCAGCAAAACAGGGGGCGGAAACTATGGCTACACCTTC
d_gene: -; abundance: -; v_gene: TRBV4-2; j_gene: TRBJ2-5; CDR3aa: CASSQETRREETQYF; CDR3nt: TGTGCCAGCAGCCAAGAGACCAGGAGGGAAGAGACCCAGTACTTC
d_gene: -; abundance: -; v_gene: TRBV7-9; j_gene: TRBJ1-5; CDR3aa: CASSTGDKGPQHF; CDR3nt: TGTGCCAGCAGCACCGGGGACAAAGGGCCCCAGCATTTT
d_gene: -; abundance: -; v_gene: TRBV2; j_gene: TRBJ1-1; CDR3aa: CASRAQATEAFF; CDR3nt: TGTGCCAGCAGGGCCCAGGCCACTGAAGCTTTCTTT
d_gene: TRBD1; abundance: -; v_gene: TRBV29-1; j_gene: TRBJ1-2; CDR3aa: CSAEDRVPNSDYGYTF; CDR3nt: TGCAGCGCAGAAGACAGGGTCCCAAATTCCGACTATGGCTACACCTTC
d_gene: TRBD1; abundance: -; v_gene: TRBV5-1; j_gene: TRBJ2-3; CDR3aa: CASSRQGADTQYF; CDR3nt: TGCGCCAGCAGTCGACAGGGGGCTGATACGCAGTATTTT
d_gene: TRBD1; abundance: -; v_gene: TRBV5-1; j_gene: TRBJ1-2; CDR3aa: CASRGDSYGYTF; CDR3nt: TGCGCCAGCAGGGGGGACAGCTATGGCTACACCTTC
d_gene: -; abundance: -; v_gene: TRBV28; j_gene: TRBJ1-3; CDR3aa: CASASGASLRNTIYF; CDR3nt: TGTGCCAGCGCATCTGGGGCTTCGCTCCGAAACACCATATATTTT